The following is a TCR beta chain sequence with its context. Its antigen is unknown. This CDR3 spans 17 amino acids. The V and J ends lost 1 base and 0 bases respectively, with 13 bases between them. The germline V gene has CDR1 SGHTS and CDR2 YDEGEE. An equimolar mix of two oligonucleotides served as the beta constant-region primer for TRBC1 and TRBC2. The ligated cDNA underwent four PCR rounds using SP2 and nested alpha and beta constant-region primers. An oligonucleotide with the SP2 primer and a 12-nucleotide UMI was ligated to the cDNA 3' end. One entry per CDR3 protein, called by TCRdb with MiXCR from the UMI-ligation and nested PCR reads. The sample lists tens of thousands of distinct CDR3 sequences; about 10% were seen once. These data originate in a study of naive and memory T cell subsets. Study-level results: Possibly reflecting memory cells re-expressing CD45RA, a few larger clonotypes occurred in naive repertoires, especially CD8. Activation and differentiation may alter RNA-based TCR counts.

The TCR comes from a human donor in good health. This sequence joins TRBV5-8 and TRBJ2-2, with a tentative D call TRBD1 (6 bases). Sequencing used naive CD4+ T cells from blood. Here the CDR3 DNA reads TGTGCCAGCAGCTTGAGGGGGTATGCAGCGAACACCGGGGAGCTGTTTTTT. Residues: CASSLRGYAANTGELFF.